The clone carrying this T cell receptor beta chain was seen a few times. Its matching antigen is unknown. This entry is derived from a study of T cells in Graves' hyperthyroidism and ophthalmopathy. General observations from the study: Ophthalmopathy and stable hyperthyroidism were told apart by a 13 V-J model.

For Graves' hyperthyroidism to be stable, ophthalmopathy could not progress within 18 months. It was around 11 ml of fresh peripheral blood that supplied the PBMCs. Amplification of TCR beta CDR3 regions was performed using RNA transcripts as template. The primer set for the first-round RT-PCR of the TCR CDR3 was HTBI. MiXCR was run by TCRdb on the multiplex PCR reads, yielding one entry per CDR3 protein. This sample has around 97,000 distinct CDR3 sequences, with 47% found just once. V dropped 1 base and J dropped 4; count of bases not matched to a gene: 8. Germline CDR1 reads LNHNV; CDR2 reads YYDKDF (reference sequence). The CDR3 extends over 17 amino acids.

The chain has TRBV15 and TRBJ2-7, with 12 bases matching TRBD2. The source is a man between 35 and 55 years old with Graves' hyperthyroidism. Material: blood. The CDR3 region has the DNA TGTGCCACCAGCAGAGTGACTAGCGGGAGCCATGGTTACGAGCAGTACTTC. Its protein is CATSRVTSGSHGYEQYF.